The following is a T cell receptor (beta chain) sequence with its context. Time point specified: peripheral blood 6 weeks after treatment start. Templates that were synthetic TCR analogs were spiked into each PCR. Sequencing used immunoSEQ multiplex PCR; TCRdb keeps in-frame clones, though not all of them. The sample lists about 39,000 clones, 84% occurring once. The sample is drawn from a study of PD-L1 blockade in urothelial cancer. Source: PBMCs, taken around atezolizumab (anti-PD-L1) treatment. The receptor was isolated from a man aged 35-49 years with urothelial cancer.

DNA for the CDR3: TGTGCCAGCAGCGCAGGGACTACCTCCTACGAGCAGTACTTC. Its translation: CASSAGTTSYEQYF. The genes are TRBV9 and TRBJ2-7, with 7 nucleotides matching TRBD2. CDR1 is SGDLS, CDR2 YYNGEE, per germline. The CDR3 spans 14 residues. The J segment lost 0 bases and the V segment lost 3 bases, leaving 3 bases of the junction unmatched.